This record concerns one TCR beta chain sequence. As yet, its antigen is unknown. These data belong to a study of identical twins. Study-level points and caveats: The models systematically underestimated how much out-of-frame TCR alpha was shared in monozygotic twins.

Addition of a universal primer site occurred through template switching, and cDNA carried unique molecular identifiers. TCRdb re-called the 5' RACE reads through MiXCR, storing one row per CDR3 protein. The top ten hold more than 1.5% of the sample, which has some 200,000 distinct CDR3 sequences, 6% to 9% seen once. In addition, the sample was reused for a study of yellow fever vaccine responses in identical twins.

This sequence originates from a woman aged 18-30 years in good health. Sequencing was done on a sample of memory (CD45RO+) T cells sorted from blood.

The DNA of the CDR3 is TGTGCCAGCTCACCACTGACAGAGAACTATGGCTACACCTTC. Amino acids: CASSPLTENYGYTF. The chain recombines TRBV18 with TRBJ1-2; weak D call: TRBD1 (5 bases). Trimming left V 1 base short and J 2 bases short, with 8 bases between. This CDR3 is 14 amino acids long. Germline V gene data show CDR1 as KGHSH and CDR2 as LQKENI.